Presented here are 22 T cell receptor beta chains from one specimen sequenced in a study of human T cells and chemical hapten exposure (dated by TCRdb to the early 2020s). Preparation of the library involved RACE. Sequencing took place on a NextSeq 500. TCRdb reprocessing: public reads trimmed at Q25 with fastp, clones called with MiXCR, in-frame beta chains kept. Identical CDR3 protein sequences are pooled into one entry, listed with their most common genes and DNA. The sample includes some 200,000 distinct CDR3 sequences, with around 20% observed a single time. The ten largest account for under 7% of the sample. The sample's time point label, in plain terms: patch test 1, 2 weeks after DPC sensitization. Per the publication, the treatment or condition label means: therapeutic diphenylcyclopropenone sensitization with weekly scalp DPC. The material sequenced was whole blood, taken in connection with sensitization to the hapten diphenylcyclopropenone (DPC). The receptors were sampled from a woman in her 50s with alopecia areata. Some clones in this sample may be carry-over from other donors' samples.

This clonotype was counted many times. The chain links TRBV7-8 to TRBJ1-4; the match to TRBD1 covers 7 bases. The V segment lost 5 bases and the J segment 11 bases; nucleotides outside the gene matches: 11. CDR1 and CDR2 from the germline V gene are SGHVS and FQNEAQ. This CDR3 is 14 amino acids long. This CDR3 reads CASSTQAGQEKLFF. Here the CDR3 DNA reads TGTGCCAGCAGCACCCAAGCCGGACAGGAGAAACTGTTTTTT.

CDR3 protein: CSARKEVSEQYF. The CDR3 DNA follows: TGCAGTGCTAGAAAGGAGGTATCCGAGCAGTACTTC. J is TRBJ2-7 and V is TRBV20-1, with D maybe TRBD2 (5 bases). The V and J ends lost 2 bases and 6 bases respectively, with 11 bases between them. The length of the CDR3 is 12 residues. Germline CDR1 reads DFQATT; CDR2 reads SNEGSKA (reference sequence).

This chain's CDR3 is CASSSRQDRDTQYF. The CDR3 DNA sequence: TGTGCCAGCAGCTCTCGACAGGACCGGGATACGCAGTATTTT. V gene TRBV7-3 combines with J gene TRBJ2-3; tentatively, D is TRBD1 (6 bases). The CDR3 is 14 amino acids. Germline V gives CDR1 SGHTA, CDR2 FQGTGA. The ends were cut back, 4 bases at V and 6 bases at J, with 14 bases in the middle.

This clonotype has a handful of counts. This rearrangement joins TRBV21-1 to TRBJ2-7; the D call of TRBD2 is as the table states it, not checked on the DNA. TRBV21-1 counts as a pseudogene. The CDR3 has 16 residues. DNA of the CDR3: TGTGCCAGCAGCACGAGGGAGCGGGGTCCGACCTACGAGCAGTACTTC. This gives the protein CASSTRERGPTYEQYF.

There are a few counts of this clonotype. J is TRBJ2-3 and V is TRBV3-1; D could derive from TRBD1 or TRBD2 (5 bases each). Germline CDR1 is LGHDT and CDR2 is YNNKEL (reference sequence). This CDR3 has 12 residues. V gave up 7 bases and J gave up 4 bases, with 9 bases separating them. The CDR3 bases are TGTGCCAGCACAGGGACGTCAGATACGCAGTATTTT. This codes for CASTGTSDTQYF.

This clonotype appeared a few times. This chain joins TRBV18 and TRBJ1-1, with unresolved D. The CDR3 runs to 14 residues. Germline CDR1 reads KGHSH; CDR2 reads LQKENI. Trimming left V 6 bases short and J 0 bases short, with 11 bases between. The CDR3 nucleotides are TGTGCCAGCTCTAAGGATCCATTGAACACTGAAGCTTTCTTT. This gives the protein CASSKDPLNTEAFF.

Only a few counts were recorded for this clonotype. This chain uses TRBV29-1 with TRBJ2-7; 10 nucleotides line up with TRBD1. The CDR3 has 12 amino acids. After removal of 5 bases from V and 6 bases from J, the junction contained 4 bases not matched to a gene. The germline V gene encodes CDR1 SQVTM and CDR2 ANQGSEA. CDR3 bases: TGCAGCGTTTCGGACAGGGGGATCGAGCAGTACTTC. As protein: CSVSDRGIEQYF.

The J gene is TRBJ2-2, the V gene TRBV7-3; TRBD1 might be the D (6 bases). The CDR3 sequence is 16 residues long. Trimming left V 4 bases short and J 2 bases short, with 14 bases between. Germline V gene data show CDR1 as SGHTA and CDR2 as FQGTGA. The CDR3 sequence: CASSWQGSYNTGELFF. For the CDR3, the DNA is TGTGCCAGCAGCTGGCAGGGGTCTTATAACACCGGGGAGCTGTTTTTT.

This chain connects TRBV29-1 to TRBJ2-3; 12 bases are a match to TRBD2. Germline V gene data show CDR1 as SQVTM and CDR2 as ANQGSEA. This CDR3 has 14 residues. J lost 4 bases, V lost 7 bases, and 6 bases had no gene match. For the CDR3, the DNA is TGCAGCGCCTCGACTAGCGGGAGTTCAGATACGCAGTATTTT. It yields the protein CSASTSGSSDTQYF.

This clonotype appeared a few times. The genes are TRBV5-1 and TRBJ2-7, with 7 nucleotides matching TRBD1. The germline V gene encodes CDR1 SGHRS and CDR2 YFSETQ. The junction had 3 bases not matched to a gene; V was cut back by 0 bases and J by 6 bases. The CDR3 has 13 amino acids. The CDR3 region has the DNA TGCGCCAGCAGCTTGGGACAGGGTCTCGAGCAGTACTTC. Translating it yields CASSLGQGLEQYF.

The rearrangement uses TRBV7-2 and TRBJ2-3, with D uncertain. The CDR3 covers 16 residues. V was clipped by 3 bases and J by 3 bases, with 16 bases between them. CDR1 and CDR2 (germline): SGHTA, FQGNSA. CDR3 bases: TGTGCCAGCAGCTTTGGATCACGGCGGTCGACAGATACGCAGTATTTT. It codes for CASSFGSRRSTDTQYF.

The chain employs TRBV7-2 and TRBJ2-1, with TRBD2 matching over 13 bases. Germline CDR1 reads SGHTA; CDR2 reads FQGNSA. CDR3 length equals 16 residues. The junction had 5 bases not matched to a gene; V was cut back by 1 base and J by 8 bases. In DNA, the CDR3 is TGTGCCAGCAGCTTAGGAGGACTAGCGGGAGTGGATGAGCAGTTCTTC. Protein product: CASSLGGLAGVDEQFF.

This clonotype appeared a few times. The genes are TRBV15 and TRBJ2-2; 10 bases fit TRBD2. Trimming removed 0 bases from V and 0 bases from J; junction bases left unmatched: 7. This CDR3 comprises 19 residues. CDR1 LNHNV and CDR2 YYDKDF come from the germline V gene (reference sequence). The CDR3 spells CATSRDRRGLATNTGELFF. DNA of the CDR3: TGTGCCACCAGCAGAGATCGAAGGGGACTAGCGACGAACACCGGGGAGCTGTTTTTT.

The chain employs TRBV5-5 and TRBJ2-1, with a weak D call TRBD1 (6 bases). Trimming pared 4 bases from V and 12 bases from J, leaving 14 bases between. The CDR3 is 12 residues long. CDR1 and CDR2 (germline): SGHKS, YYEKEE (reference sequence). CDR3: CASSEGGYGQFF. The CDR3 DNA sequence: TGTGCCAGCAGCGAAGGGGGTTACGGGCAGTTCTTC.

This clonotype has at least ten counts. The CDR3 coding sequence is TGTGCCAGCAGCTCCGGACTAGCGGACCAAGAGACCCAGTACTTC. Translated: CASSSGLADQETQYF. The V gene is TRBV7-9, the J gene TRBJ2-5; 10 nucleotides agree with TRBD2. The V segment lost 4 bases and the J segment 0 bases; nucleotides outside the gene matches: 2. The length of the CDR3 is 15 residues. In germline, CDR1 is SEHNR, CDR2 FQNEAQ (reference sequence).

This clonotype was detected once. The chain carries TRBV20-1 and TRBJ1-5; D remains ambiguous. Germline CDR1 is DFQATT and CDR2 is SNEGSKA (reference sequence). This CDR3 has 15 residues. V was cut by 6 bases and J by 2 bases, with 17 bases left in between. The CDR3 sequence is CSARQWFLGNQPQHF. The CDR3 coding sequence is TGCAGTGCCAGACAATGGTTTTTAGGCAATCAGCCCCAGCATTTT.

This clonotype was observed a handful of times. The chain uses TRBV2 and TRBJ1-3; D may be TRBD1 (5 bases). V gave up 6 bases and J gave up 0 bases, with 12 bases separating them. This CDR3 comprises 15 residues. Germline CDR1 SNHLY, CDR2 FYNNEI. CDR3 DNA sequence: TGTGCCAGCAGGGCAGGGTCCTACTCTGGAAACACCATATATTTT. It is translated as CASRAGSYSGNTIYF.

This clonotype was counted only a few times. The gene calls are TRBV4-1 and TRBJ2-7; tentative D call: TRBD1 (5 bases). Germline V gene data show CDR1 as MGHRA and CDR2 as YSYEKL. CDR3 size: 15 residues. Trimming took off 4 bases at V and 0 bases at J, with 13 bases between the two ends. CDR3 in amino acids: CASSPYQGFSYEQYF. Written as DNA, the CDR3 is TGCGCCAGCAGCCCCTATCAGGGCTTCTCCTACGAGCAGTACTTC.

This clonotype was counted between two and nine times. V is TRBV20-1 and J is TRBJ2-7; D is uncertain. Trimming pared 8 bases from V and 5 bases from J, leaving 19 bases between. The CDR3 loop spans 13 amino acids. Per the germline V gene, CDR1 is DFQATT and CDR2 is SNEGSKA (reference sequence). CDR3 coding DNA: TGCAGTCCGCCCCGAAGCGTATCCAACGAGCAGTACTTC. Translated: CSPPRSVSNEQYF.

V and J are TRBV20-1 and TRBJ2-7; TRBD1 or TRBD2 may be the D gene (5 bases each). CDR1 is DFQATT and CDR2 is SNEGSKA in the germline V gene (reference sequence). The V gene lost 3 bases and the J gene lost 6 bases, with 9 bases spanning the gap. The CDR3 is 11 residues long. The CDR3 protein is CSARGTAEQYF. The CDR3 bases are TGCAGTGCTAGGGGGACCGCCGAGCAGTACTTC.

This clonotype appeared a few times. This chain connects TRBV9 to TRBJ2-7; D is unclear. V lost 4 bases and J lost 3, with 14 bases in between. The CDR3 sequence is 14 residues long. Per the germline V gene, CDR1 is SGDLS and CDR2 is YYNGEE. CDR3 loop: CASSPRYWDYEQYF. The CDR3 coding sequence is TGTGCCAGCAGCCCTCGTTACTGGGACTACGAGCAGTACTTC.

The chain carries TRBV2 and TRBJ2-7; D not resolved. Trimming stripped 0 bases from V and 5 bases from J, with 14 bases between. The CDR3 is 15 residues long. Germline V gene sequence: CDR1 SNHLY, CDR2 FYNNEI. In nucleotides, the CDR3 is TGTGCCAGCAGTGAAGCAGGTGTAGGCATCGACGAGCAGTACTTC. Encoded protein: CASSEAGVGIDEQYF.